Presented here are 27 T cell receptor beta chains from one specimen sequenced in a study of cytomegalovirus exposure and HLA in healthy donors. The PCR employed 60 Vbeta primers together with 13 Jbeta primers. This table comes from immunoSEQ multiplex PCR, and its TCRdb copy is limited to in-frame clones, with some not included. This sample has around 54,000 clones; under 90% occur once, and the top ten carry under 3.5%. The sequencing input was PBMCs. The receptors stem from a woman aged 18-30 years in good health and CMV-seronegative.

The genes are TRBV6-5 and TRBJ1-5; unclear D gene. The CDR3 runs 15 residues. Trimming pared 2 bases from V and 1 base from J, leaving 9 bases between. Per the germline V gene, CDR1 is MNHEY and CDR2 is SVGAGI. The chain's CDR3 is CASSYTGWSNQPQHF. The CDR3 nucleotides read TGTGCCAGCAGTTACACCGGGTGGAGCAATCAGCCCCAGCATTTT.

This rearrangement joins TRBV29-1 to TRBJ2-3; 8 positions agree with TRBD1. The CDR3 runs to 12 residues. Germline CDR1 is SQVTM and CDR2 is ANQGSEA. J lost 5 bases, V lost 7 bases, and 5 bases had no gene match. The CDR3, as DNA: TGCAGCGCCGACAGGGGAGGAGATACGCAGTATTTT. Translating gives CSADRGGDTQYF.

The chain employs TRBV27 and TRBJ1-6, with 9 bases identical to TRBD1. Trimming removed 0 bases from V and 15 bases from J; junction bases left unmatched: 9. Germline V CDR1 and CDR2: MNHEY, SMNVEV (reference sequence). This CDR3 is 15 amino acids long. The CDR3 region is CASSLSTGGAPILHF. The CDR3 DNA is TGTGCCAGCAGTTTATCCACAGGGGGCGCCCCCATCCTCCACTTT.

The rearrangement uses TRBV10-3 and TRBJ2-2; 7 nucleotides agree with TRBD1. The V gene end was trimmed by 5 bases and the J gene end by 1 base; junction bases not matched to a gene: 13. This CDR3 spans 18 amino acids. Germline V gene lookup returns CDR1 ENHRY and CDR2 SYGVKD. The CDR3 region has the DNA TGTGCCATCAGTAAATTAAATGGGACAGACCTGAACACCGGGGAGCTGTTTTTT. Its protein is CAISKLNGTDLNTGELFF.

As concerns this clone: A junction boundary mismatches the germline segment, possibly from a read error. The V gene is TRBV27, the J gene TRBJ2-4; maybe TRBD1 (5 bases). Germline CDR1 and CDR2: MNHEY and SMNVEV (reference sequence). The CDR3 is 12 amino acids. CDR3 protein: CASSLRGNSQYF. For the CDR3, the DNA is TGTGCCAGCAGTTTAAGGGGAAACAGTCAGTACTTC.

The V and J genes are TRBV20-1 and TRBJ1-1, with D perhaps matching TRBD1 (5 bases). The CDR3 contains 11 residues. The germline gives CDR1 DFQATT, CDR2 SNEGSKA (reference sequence). The V end lost 5 bases, the J end lost 4 bases, and 8 bases lay between the germline ends. This chain's CDR3 is CSAWDSTEAFF. In DNA form, the CDR3 reads TGCAGTGCTTGGGACTCCACTGAAGCTTTCTTT.

The chain links TRBV5-6 to TRBJ1-5; 9 bases are a match to TRBD1. There are 17 residues in the CDR3. V trimming: 1 base; J trimming: 5 bases; junction bases outside the gene matches: 10. CDR1 and CDR2 from the germline V gene are SGHDT and YYEEEE. The CDR3 sequence is CASSLRAGTGRDQPQHF. In DNA, the CDR3 is TGTGCCAGCAGCTTGAGGGCCGGGACAGGGAGAGATCAGCCCCAGCATTTT.

The V gene is TRBV5-8, the J gene TRBJ2-7; the D gene is possibly TRBD1 (5 bases). With 4 bases removed from V and 2 bases from J, the gap between germline ends came to 7 bases. The CDR3 is made up of 12 amino acids. Germline assignment: CDR1 SGHTS and CDR2 YDEGEE. The CDR3 sequence: CASSGHPYEQYF. As DNA, the CDR3 is TGTGCCAGCAGCGGACACCCCTACGAGCAGTACTTC.

The chain has TRBV28 and TRBJ2-3; D not certain. The CDR3 has 13 amino acids. Germline values: CDR1 MDHEN, CDR2 SYDVKM. Trimming removed 0 bases at V and 4 bases at J, with 5 bases between. DNA for the CDR3: TGTGCCAGCAGTTTATGGCGTGCAGATACGCAGTATTTT. It encodes CASSLWRADTQYF.

The gene calls are TRBV9 and TRBJ1-6, with TRBD1 identical over 10 bases. The CDR3 runs to 17 residues. In germline, CDR1 is SGDLS, CDR2 YYNGEE. V gave up 3 bases and J gave up 5 bases; unmatched junction bases: 8. CDR3 region: CASSGRQGAPDNSPLHF. The DNA for the CDR3 is TGTGCCAGCAGCGGAAGACAGGGGGCGCCTGATAATTCACCCCTCCACTTT.

The CDR3 protein is CASSFGSGALSTTNEKLFF. The CDR3 DNA follows: TGTGCCAGCAGCTTCGGTTCAGGGGCACTCTCAACAACTAATGAAAAACTGTTTTTT. V is TRBV11-2 and J is TRBJ1-4, with D perhaps matching TRBD1 (6 bases). With 3 bases removed from V and 0 bases from J, the gap between germline ends came to 20 bases. The CDR3 sequence is 19 residues long. Germline CDR1 is SGHAT and CDR2 is FQNNGV.

In its sample, this clone was seen a few times. J is TRBJ2-3 and V is TRBV15; unclear D gene. Germline-derived CDR1 and CDR2 are LNHNV and YYDKDF (reference sequence). The length of the CDR3 is 15 residues. Trimming removed 5 bases at V and 4 bases at J, with 16 bases between. In nucleotides, the CDR3 is TGTGCCACCAGCTCCGGCTCGCAGCAGGCAGATACGCAGTATTTT. Residues: CATSSGSQQADTQYF.

The genes are TRBV5-1 and TRBJ1-1; possible D gene TRBD1, 5 bases. The length of the CDR3 is 14 residues. V gave up 4 bases and J gave up 4 bases, with 14 bases separating them. Germline values: CDR1 SGHRS, CDR2 YFSETQ. CDR3 coding DNA: TGCGCCAGCAGCCCTGGGGGGGTGTCCACTGAAGCTTTCTTT. As protein: CASSPGGVSTEAFF.

In this sample, this clone turned up a few times. The rearrangement joins TRBV5-6 to TRBJ2-6; D gene ambiguous. This CDR3 has 15 amino acids. Germline CDR1 SGHDT, CDR2 YYEEEE. Trimming pared 0 bases from V and 0 bases from J, leaving 4 bases between. The CDR3 DNA reads TGTGCCAGCAGCTTGGGTCTCTCTGGGGCCAACGTCCTGACTTTC. Protein sequence: CASSLGLSGANVLTF.

The chain combines TRBV21-1 with TRBJ2-1; the table's D call of TRBD2 was not tested on the DNA. TRBV21-1 is reported as a pseudogene. The CDR3 loop spans 14 amino acids. CDR3 sequence: CASSKVATDNEQFF. The CDR3 nucleotides are TGTGCCAGCAGCAAGGTGGCGACTGACAATGAGCAGTTCTTC.

This rearrangement joins TRBV10-3 to TRBJ1-4, with 8 bases matching TRBD1. The CDR3 is made up of 14 amino acids. The V and J ends lost 10 bases and 6 bases, in that order; junction bases with no gene match: 10. In germline, CDR1 is ENHRY, CDR2 SYGVKD. CDR3 nucleotides: TGTGCCACACAGGGGGACAAAGGGGATGAAAAACTGTTTTTT. This sequence encodes CATQGDKGDEKLFF.

To note about this clone: One end of the junction does not line up with germline, which may come from a read error. The sample has other DNA sequences that encode this CDR3 too. The genes are TRBV5-1 and TRBJ1-1; perhaps TRBD1 as D (6 bases). The CDR3 has 14 amino acids. Germline assignment: CDR1 SGHRS and CDR2 YFSETQ. This CDR3 is CASSLGTSNTEAFF. Here the CDR3 DNA reads TGCGCCAGCAGCCTCGGGACATCAAACACCGAAGCTTTCTTT.

This clone showed up just a few times. This chain links TRBV7-9 with TRBJ1-4, with 8 positions matching TRBD1. Germline CDR1 reads SEHNR; CDR2 reads FQNEAQ (reference sequence). Unmatched junction bases numbered 11, after V lost 8 bases and J lost 6 bases. The CDR3 runs 15 residues. CDR3 DNA: TGTGCCAGCGGCCCAAAGGACAGGGCTCATGAAAAACTGTTTTTT. Translating gives CASGPKDRAHEKLFF.

The chain joins TRBV19 to TRBJ1-5; 9 bases fit TRBD1. Per the germline V gene, CDR1 is LNHDA and CDR2 is SQIVND (reference sequence). The CDR3 sequence is 14 residues long. V was pared by 6 bases and J by 0 bases, with 0 bases of the junction left unmatched. The chain's CDR3 is CASRQGASNQPQHF. CDR3 in DNA: TGTGCCAGTAGACAGGGGGCTAGCAATCAGCCCCAGCATTTT.

With respect to this clone: This specimen includes other DNA sequences encoding the same CDR3. This chain joins TRBV9 and TRBJ1-5, with a tentative D call TRBD1 (5 bases). The CDR3 runs to 14 residues. In germline, CDR1 is SGDLS, CDR2 YYNGEE. The V end was cut by 2 bases, the J end by 3 bases, with 9 bases between. This chain's CDR3 is CASSVGGYNQPQHF. In DNA, the CDR3 is TGTGCCAGCAGCGTTGGGGGGTACAATCAGCCCCAGCATTTT.

V gene TRBV4-2 combines with J gene TRBJ2-7; no reliable D call. The CDR3 is 17 residues long. Trimming pared 0 bases from V and 0 bases from J, leaving 15 bases between. CDR1 and CDR2 from the germline V gene are LGHNA and YNFKEQ. CDR3 loop: CASSQEIGQFSSYEQYF. In nucleotides, the CDR3 is TGTGCCAGCAGCCAAGAGATTGGGCAGTTTAGCTCCTACGAGCAGTACTTC.

The chain carries TRBV7-9 and TRBJ1-4; D may be TRBD1 (5 bases). Germline-derived CDR1 and CDR2 are SEHNR and FQNEAQ (reference sequence). Trimming took 0 bases from V and 6 from J, leaving 11 bases between them. This CDR3 spans 15 amino acids. CDR3 amino acids: CASSLAGLMDEKLFF. As DNA, the CDR3 is TGTGCCAGCAGCTTAGCGGGGCTCATGGATGAAAAACTGTTTTTT. The full variable domain, in which reference TRBV7-9 and TRBJ1-4 provide the parts outside the CDR3, is DTGVSQNPRHKITKRGQNVTFRCDPISEHNRLYWYRQTLGQGPEFLTYFQNEAQLEKSRLLSDRFSAERPKGSFSTLEIQRTEQGDSAMYLCASSLAGLMDEKLFFGSGTQLSVL.

The chain is built from TRBV12-5 and TRBJ1-3; D unresolved. The CDR3 consists of 13 residues. V was cut by 3 bases and J by 4 bases, with 7 bases left in between. The germline CDR1 and CDR2 sequences are LGHNT and FRNRAP. CDR3 residues: CASGLSAGNTIYF. Written as DNA, the CDR3 is TGTGCTAGTGGTTTAAGCGCAGGAAACACCATATATTTT.

The chain recombines TRBV25-1 with TRBJ1-4; weak D call: TRBD1 (6 bases). This CDR3 has 15 amino acids. Looked up from germline, CDR1 is MGHDK and CDR2 is SYGVNS. V lost 5 bases, J lost 4 bases, and 14 bases lay in between. This chain's CDR3 is CASSSRTDNNEKLFF. The DNA of the CDR3 is TGTGCCAGCAGTTCAAGGACAGACAATAATGAAAAACTGTTTTTT.

The chain couples TRBV7-9 to TRBJ1-2; TRBD1 aligns across 9 bases. The germline V gene encodes CDR1 SEHNR and CDR2 FQNEAQ (reference sequence). The V and J ends lost 6 bases and 3 bases, in that order; junction bases with no gene match: 5. The CDR3 extends over 14 amino acids. The CDR3 coding sequence is TGTGCCAGCAGGTTAACAGGGGGCGACTATGGCTACACCTTC. It translates to CASRLTGGDYGYTF. Using reference TRBV7-9 and TRBJ1-2 for the parts outside the CDR3, the full variable domain is DTGVSQNPRHKITKRGQNVTFRCDPISEHNRLYWYRQTLGQGPEFLTYFQNEAQLEKSRLLSDRFSAERPKGSFSTLEIQRTEQGDSAMYLCASRLTGGDYGYTFGSGTRLTVV.

This sequence joins TRBV9 and TRBJ1-1; D is unresolved. The CDR3 extends over 14 amino acids. Trimming cost V 0 bases and J 6 bases, with 12 bases left between them. Germline V lookup: CDR1 SGDLS, CDR2 YYNGEE. CDR3 sequence reads: CASSVGGGRAEAFF. The CDR3 nucleotides read TGTGCCAGCAGCGTAGGGGGAGGGAGGGCTGAAGCTTTCTTT.

The chain carries TRBV5-8 and TRBJ1-4; TRBD1 matches 7 bases. Germline V gene lookup returns CDR1 SGHTS and CDR2 YDEGEE. The CDR3 consists of 15 residues. The V gene end was trimmed by 1 base and the J gene end by 6 bases; junction bases not matched to a gene: 6. In nucleotides, the CDR3 is TGTGCCAGCAGCTTGTCGACAGGGAAGCATGAAAAACTGTTTTTT. Residues: CASSLSTGKHEKLFF.